The present entry profiles one TCR beta chain with its context. The antigen is undetermined. Method: immunoSEQ multiplex PCR; TCRdb's copy keeps in-frame clones and lacks some. The table lists 45,000 to 55,000 clones, 70% of them singletons. These data are taken from a study of STAT5B mutations in CD4+ large granular lymphocyte leukemia. Study background: Among healthy controls, a particular HLA allele went with more CDR3 'QG' motifs.

Study-wide points: No patients shared main leukemic clonotypes, though about 25% appeared at low frequency elsewhere. Patient CD4-sorted repertoires stayed more clonal than healthy ones after leukemic-clone removal. TRBV06-family usage was enriched in top patient clones (8/27) versus controls (2/35).

This CDR3 comprises 13 residues. Trimming took 3 bases from V and 1 from J, leaving 6 bases between them. Germline loops: CDR1 SGHAT, CDR2 FQNNGV. Sample: CD4+ T cells from blood buffy coats. The sequence was collected from a human donor in good health. The chain couples TRBV11-2 to TRBJ1-1, with no clear D. CDR3 in DNA: TGTGCCAGCAGCTTTGCGGAGAACACTGAAGCTTTCTTT. Protein sequence: CASSFAENTEAFF. The complete variable domain, with remaining parts taken from reference TRBV11-2 and TRBJ1-1, reads EAGVAQSPRYKIIEKRQSVAFWCNPISGHATLYWYQQILGQGPKLLIQFQNNGVVDDSQLPKDRFSAERLKGVDSTLKIQPAKLEDSAVYLCASSFAENTEAFFGQGTRLTVV.